One and the same sample provided the 17 T cell receptor beta chains below, sequenced in a study of blood T cell repertoires in COVID-19. Sequencing used immunoSEQ multiplex PCR; TCRdb keeps in-frame clones, though not all of them. The sample has some 200,000 clones; around 84% are singletons. The sequenced material came from peripheral blood. These receptors came from a man aged 25 to 40 with active or convalescent COVID-19.

The chain employs TRBV28 and TRBJ2-2; TRBD1 matches at 7 bases. J gave up 8 bases and V 3 bases, and 15 bases lay outside the gene matches. The CDR3 covers 17 residues. Germline CDR1 and CDR2: MDHEN and SYDVKM. Here the CDR3 reads CASSFTPGTAKPGELFF. CDR3 bases: TGTGCCAGCAGTTTCACTCCCGGGACAGCCAAACCGGGGGAGCTGTTTTTT.

The J gene is TRBJ1-2, the V gene TRBV25-1, with D hard to call. Germline V gene sequence: CDR1 MGHDK, CDR2 SYGVNS. The CDR3 consists of 15 residues. Between the trimmed V and J ends, which lost 1 base and 1 base, there was a span of 10 bases. For the CDR3, the DNA is TGTGCCAGCAGTGAATCAGGCAGCGGTAACTATGGCTACACCTTC. It specifies CASSESGSGNYGYTF.

V gene TRBV24-1 combines with J gene TRBJ2-3; D might be TRBD1 (5 bases). This CDR3 spans 16 amino acids. The V and J ends lost 7 bases and 0 bases respectively, with 16 bases between them. Germline CDR1 KGHDR, CDR2 SFDVKD. The CDR3 loop reads CATSGRKGASTDTQYF. The CDR3 region has the DNA TGTGCCACCAGCGGAAGGAAAGGGGCGAGCACAGATACGCAGTATTTT.

This chain joins TRBV18 and TRBJ1-2, with 10 bases matching TRBD1. V was pared by 3 bases and J by 4 bases, with 11 bases of the junction left unmatched. This CDR3 has 17 residues. Germline values: CDR1 KGHSH, CDR2 LQKENI. The CDR3 region is CASSPQRQGALGYGYTF. Written as DNA, the CDR3 is TGTGCCAGCTCACCGCAAAGACAGGGGGCGCTGGGCTATGGCTACACCTTC.

The V gene is TRBV7-8, the J gene TRBJ2-4; 7 bases line up with TRBD1. The J segment lost 0 bases and the V segment lost 4 bases, leaving 9 bases of the junction unmatched. Germline assignment: CDR1 SGHVS and CDR2 FQNEAQ. The CDR3 has 17 residues. The CDR3 DNA reads as TGTGCCAGCAGCTCGGGACAGCAGTTAATAGCCAAAAACATTCAGTACTTC. This translates into CASSSGQQLIAKNIQYF.

The chain uses TRBV29-1 and TRBJ1-4, with TRBD1 as a possible D gene (6 bases). The V gene lost 4 bases and the J gene lost 4 bases, with 16 bases spanning the gap. Germline V gene lookup returns CDR1 SQVTM and CDR2 ANQGSEA. The CDR3 extends over 15 amino acids. Here the CDR3 DNA reads TGCAGCGTTGGAGGGGGACTACGGGGTAATGAAAAACTGTTTTTT. It translates to CSVGGGLRGNEKLFF.

The chain combines TRBV27 with TRBJ2-1; 12 nucleotides match TRBD1. CDR1 and CDR2 (germline): MNHEY, SMNVEV (reference sequence). This CDR3 spans 18 amino acids. The junction had 13 bases not matched to a gene; V was cut back by 6 bases and J by 4 bases. CDR3 protein: CASRGTGTGGAGYNEQFF. The DNA of the CDR3 is TGTGCCAGCAGGGGGACCGGGACAGGGGGCGCGGGGTACAATGAGCAGTTCTTC.

The chain links TRBV7-6 to TRBJ2-5, with TRBD1 matching over 9 bases. The CDR3 has 17 residues. V shed 4 bases, J shed 0 bases, and the junction held 9 bases outside the gene matches. Germline CDR1 and CDR2: SGHVS and FNYEAQ. CDR3 in amino acids: CASSSGPTGGYQETQYF. The CDR3 DNA is TGTGCCAGCAGCTCGGGGCCGACAGGGGGGTACCAAGAGACCCAGTACTTC.

This clone was observed a handful of times. This chain connects TRBV30 to TRBJ1-2; TRBD1 matches 9 bases. Germline assignment: CDR1 GTSNPN and CDR2 SVGIG (reference sequence). V lost 0 bases to trimming and J lost 7 bases; unmatched junction nucleotides: 6. The CDR3 spans 14 residues. The CDR3 bases are TGTGCCTGGAGTGTACAGGGGGCGGGAGGTGGCTACACCTTC. Translated: CAWSVQGAGGGYTF.

This chain links TRBV4-1 with TRBJ1-4, with 11 bases that match TRBD1. J lost 8 bases, V lost 5 bases, and 10 bases had no gene match. The CDR3 has 16 amino acids. CDR1 MGHRA and CDR2 YSYEKL come from the germline V gene. The CDR3: CASSERSGTGGEKLFF. In DNA form, the CDR3 reads TGCGCCAGCAGCGAACGCTCCGGGACAGGGGGAGAAAAACTGTTTTTT.

The chain recombines TRBV6-5 with TRBJ2-2; D is unresolved. CDR1 and CDR2 (germline): MNHEY, SVGAGI. Trimming left V 10 bases short and J 4 bases short, with 4 bases between. CDR3 length: 10 residues. The CDR3 region is CATRTGELFF. As DNA, the CDR3 is TGTGCCACCCGCACCGGGGAGCTGTTTTTT.

The rearrangement joins TRBV6-4 to TRBJ2-1, with 8 positions matching TRBD2. CDR3 length: 14 residues. V dropped 2 bases and J dropped 15; count of bases not matched to a gene: 12. In germline, CDR1 is MRHNA, CDR2 SNTAGT. The CDR3 reads CASSDASGTSRLFF. The CDR3, as DNA: TGTGCCAGCAGTGACGCTTCCGGGACTAGTAGACTGTTCTTC.

The chain is built from TRBV4-3 and TRBJ1-2; possibly TRBD1 for D (5 bases). CDR3 length equals 13 residues. In germline, CDR1 is LGHNA, CDR2 YSLEER. V gave up 1 base and J gave up 3 bases, with 6 bases separating them. The CDR3 sequence is CASSQGQHYGYTF. DNA for the CDR3: TGCGCCAGCAGCCAAGGACAGCACTATGGCTACACCTTC.

V and J are TRBV19 and TRBJ1-1, with unresolved D. This CDR3 spans 14 amino acids. Trimming removed 3 bases from V and 1 base from J, with 9 bases in between. Germline V gene lookup returns CDR1 LNHDA and CDR2 SQIVND (reference sequence). The CDR3 region is CASSIPRRNTEAFF. CDR3 sequence (DNA): TGTGCCAGTAGTATCCCCCGGAGGAACACTGAAGCTTTCTTT.

The gene calls are TRBV7-2 and TRBJ2-7, with D tentatively TRBD1 (6 bases). The CDR3 length is 14 residues. V was shortened by 5 bases and J by 2 bases, with 13 bases between the two germline ends. Germline V gene data show CDR1 as SGHTA and CDR2 as FQGNSA. The CDR3 bases are TGTGCCAGCAGCAAGTGGGACATCGCCTACGAGCAGTACTTC. It specifies CASSKWDIAYEQYF.

The chain uses TRBV18 and TRBJ1-2, with D uncertain. The CDR3 is 15 residues long. Between the trimmed V and J ends, which lost 0 bases and 3 bases, there was a span of 11 bases. CDR1 and CDR2 from the germline V gene are KGHSH and LQKENI. CDR3 DNA: TGTGCCAGCTCACCACCGGCAGGCCCGGACTATGGCTACACCTTC. This encodes CASSPPAGPDYGYTF.

J is TRBJ2-1 and V is TRBV19; D is unresolved. This CDR3 region has 13 residues. Trimming shortened V by 4 bases and J by 9 bases, and 13 bases separated the two germline ends. In germline, CDR1 is LNHDA, CDR2 SQIVND (reference sequence). CDR3 loop: CASSSRFLGEQFF. The CDR3 DNA sequence: TGTGCCAGTAGTAGCAGGTTCTTGGGTGAGCAGTTCTTC.